The T cell receptor (beta chain) described here comes from a study of T cell responses to AZD1222 COVID-19 vaccine. Study-level findings and limits: Nearly half of unique spike-specific TCRs reportedly avoided B.1.351 and B.1.1.7 mutated regions.

The method was immunoSEQ multiplex PCR; TCRdb's version includes in-frame clones alone and lacks a portion of them. This table has about 150,000 clones, about nine tenths appearing once. Remarks on this clone: The antigen is undetermined.

Germline lookup yields CDR1 SGHTA and CDR2 FQGTGA. V lost 6 bases to trimming and J lost 10 bases, with 25 bases between them. CDR3 length: 16 residues. The chain uses TRBV7-3 and TRBJ2-1; either TRBD1 or TRBD2 may supply D (5 bases each). The source of this sequence is an adult in good health. The sample in question was peripheral blood, obtained on day 0 of AZD1222 vaccination. The CDR3 nucleotides read TGTGCCAGCAGTCCTGACCAGGGACGAGGAAAATCGGAGCAGTTCTTC. It is translated as CASSPDQGRGKSEQFF. Based on the CDR3 plus reference TRBV7-3 and TRBJ2-1, the full variable domain is GAGVSQTPSNKVTEKGKYVELRCDPISGHTALYWYRQSLGQGPEFLIYFQGTGAADDSGLPNDRFFAVRPEGSVSTLKIQRTERGDSAVYLCASSPDQGRGKSEQFFGPGTRLTVL.